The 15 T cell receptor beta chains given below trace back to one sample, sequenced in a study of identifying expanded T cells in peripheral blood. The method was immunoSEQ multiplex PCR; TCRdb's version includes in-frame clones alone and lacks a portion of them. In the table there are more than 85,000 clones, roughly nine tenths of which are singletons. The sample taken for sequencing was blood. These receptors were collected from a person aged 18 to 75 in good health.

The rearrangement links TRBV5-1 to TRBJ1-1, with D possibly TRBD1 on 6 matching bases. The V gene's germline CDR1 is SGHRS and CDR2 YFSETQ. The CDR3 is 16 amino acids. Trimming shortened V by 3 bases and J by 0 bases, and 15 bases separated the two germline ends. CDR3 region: CASSSRGASMNTEAFF. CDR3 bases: TGCGCCAGCAGCTCGCGGGGGGCCAGCATGAACACTGAAGCTTTCTTT.

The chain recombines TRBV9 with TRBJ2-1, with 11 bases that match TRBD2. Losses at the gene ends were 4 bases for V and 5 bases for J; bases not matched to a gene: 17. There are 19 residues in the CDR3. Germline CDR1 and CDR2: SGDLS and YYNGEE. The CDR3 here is CASSSRLAGTRGSHNEQFF. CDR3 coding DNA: TGTGCCAGCAGCTCTAGACTAGCGGGAACTAGAGGATCACACAATGAGCAGTTCTTC.

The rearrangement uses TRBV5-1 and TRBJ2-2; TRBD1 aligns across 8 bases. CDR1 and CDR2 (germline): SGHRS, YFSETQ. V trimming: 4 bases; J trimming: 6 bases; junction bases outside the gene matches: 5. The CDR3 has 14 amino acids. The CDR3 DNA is TGCGCCAGCAGCATCGACAGGGGTCCCGGGGAGCTGTTTTTT. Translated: CASSIDRGPGELFF.

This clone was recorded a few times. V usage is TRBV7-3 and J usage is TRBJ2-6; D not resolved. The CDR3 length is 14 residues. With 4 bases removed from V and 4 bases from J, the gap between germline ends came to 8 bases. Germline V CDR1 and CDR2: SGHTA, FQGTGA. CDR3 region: CASSSSQGANVLTF. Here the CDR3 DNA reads TGTGCCAGCAGCTCCTCACAGGGGGCCAACGTCCTGACTTTC. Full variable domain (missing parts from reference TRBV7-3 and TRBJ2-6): GAGVSQTPSNKVTEKGKYVELRCDPISGHTALYWYRQSLGQGPEFLIYFQGTGAADDSGLPNDRFFAVRPEGSVSTLKIQRTERGDSAVYLCASSSSQGANVLTFGAGSRLTVL.

The CDR3 region is CASRPKPWTEAFF. CDR3 DNA: TGTGCCAGCAGACCAAAACCTTGGACTGAAGCTTTCTTT. The chain carries TRBV28 and TRBJ1-1, with D uncertain. Between the trimmed V and J ends, which lost 6 bases and 5 bases, there was a span of 13 bases. The CDR3 runs 13 residues. The germline gives CDR1 MDHEN, CDR2 SYDVKM.

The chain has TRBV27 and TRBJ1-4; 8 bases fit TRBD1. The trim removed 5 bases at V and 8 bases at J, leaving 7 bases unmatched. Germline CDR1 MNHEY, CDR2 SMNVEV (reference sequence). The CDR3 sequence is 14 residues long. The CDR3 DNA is TGTGCCAGCAGTCCTACAGGGGGTCGGGAAAAACTGTTTTTT. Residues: CASSPTGGREKLFF. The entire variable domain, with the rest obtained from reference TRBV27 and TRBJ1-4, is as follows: EAQVTQNPRYLITVTGKKLTVTCSQNMNHEYMSWYRQDPGLGLRQIYYSMNVEVTDKGDVPEGYKVSRKEKRNFPLILESPSPNQTSLYFCASSPTGGREKLFFGSGTQLSVL.

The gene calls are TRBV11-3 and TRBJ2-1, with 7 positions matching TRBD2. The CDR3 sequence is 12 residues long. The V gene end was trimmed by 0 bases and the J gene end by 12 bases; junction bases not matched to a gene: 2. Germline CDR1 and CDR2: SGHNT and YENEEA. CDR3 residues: CASSLDGRVQFF. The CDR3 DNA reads TGTGCCAGCAGCTTAGATGGGAGGGTGCAGTTCTTC.

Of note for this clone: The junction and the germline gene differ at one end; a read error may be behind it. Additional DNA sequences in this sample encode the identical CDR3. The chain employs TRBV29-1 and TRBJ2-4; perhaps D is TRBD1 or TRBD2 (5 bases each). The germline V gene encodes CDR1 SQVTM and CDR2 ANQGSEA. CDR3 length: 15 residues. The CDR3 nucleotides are TGTAGCGTTGAGGGCAGGGAAGGTTTGGGAAACATTCAGTACTTC. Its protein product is CSVEGREGLGNIQYF. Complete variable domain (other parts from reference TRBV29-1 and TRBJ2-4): SAVISQKPSRDICQRGTSLTIQCQVDSQVTMMFWYRQQPGQSLTLIATANQGSEATYESGFVIDKFPISRPNLTFSTLTVSNMSPEDSSIYLCSVEGREGLGNIQYFGAGTRLSVL.

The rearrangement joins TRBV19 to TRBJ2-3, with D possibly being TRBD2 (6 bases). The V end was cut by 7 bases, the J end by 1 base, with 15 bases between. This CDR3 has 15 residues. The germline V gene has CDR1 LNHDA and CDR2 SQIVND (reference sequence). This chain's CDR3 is CASTAREMGTDTQYF. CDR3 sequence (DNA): TGTGCCAGTACCGCCCGGGAGATGGGCACAGATACGCAGTATTTT.

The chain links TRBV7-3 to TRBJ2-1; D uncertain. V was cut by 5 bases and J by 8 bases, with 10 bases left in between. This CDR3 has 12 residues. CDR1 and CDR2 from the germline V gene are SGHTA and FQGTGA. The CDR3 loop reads CASSPPSDEQFF. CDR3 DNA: TGTGCCAGCAGCCCCCCATCGGATGAGCAGTTCTTC. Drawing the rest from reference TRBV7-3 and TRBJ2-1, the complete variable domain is GAGVSQTPSNKVTEKGKYVELRCDPISGHTALYWYRQSLGQGPEFLIYFQGTGAADDSGLPNDRFFAVRPEGSVSTLKIQRTERGDSAVYLCASSPPSDEQFFGPGTRLTVL.

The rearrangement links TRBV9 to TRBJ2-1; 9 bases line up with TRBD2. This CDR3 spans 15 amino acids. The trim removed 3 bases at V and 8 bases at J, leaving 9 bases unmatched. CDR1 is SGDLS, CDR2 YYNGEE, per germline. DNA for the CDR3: TGTGCCAGCAGCGCCGGACTAGCGTTGGGGGATGAGCAGTTCTTC. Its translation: CASSAGLALGDEQFF.

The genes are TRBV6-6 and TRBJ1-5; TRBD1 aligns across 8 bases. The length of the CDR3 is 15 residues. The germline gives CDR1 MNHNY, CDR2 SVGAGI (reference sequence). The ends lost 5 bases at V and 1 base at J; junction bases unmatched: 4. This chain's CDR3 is CASSDRGSSNQPQHF. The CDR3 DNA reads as TGTGCCAGCAGTGACAGGGGTTCCAGCAATCAGCCCCAGCATTTT.

For the CDR3, the DNA is TGCAGCGTTGAAACGGGGAACTATGGCTACACCTTC. Residues: CSVETGNYGYTF. V and J are TRBV29-1 and TRBJ1-2; D uncertain. The CDR3 is made up of 12 amino acids. The germline V gene has CDR1 SQVTM and CDR2 ANQGSEA. V lost 2 bases, J lost 2 bases, and 6 bases lay in between.

The chain's CDR3 is CSARGDRDAFF. DNA for the CDR3: TGCAGTGCTAGAGGGGACAGGGACGCTTTCTTT. The rearrangement joins TRBV20-1 to TRBJ1-1; the match to TRBD1 covers 9 bases. The CDR3 has 11 residues. The germline CDR1 and CDR2 sequences are DFQATT and SNEGSKA (reference sequence). V gave up 1 base and J gave up 11 bases; unmatched junction bases: 2.

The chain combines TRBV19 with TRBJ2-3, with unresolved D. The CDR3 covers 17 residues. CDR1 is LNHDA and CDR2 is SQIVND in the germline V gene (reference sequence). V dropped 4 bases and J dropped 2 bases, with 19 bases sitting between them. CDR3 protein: CASSNRVGVVDTDTQYF. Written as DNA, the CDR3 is TGTGCCAGTAGTAACCGCGTTGGGGTGGTTGACACAGATACGCAGTATTTT.